This TCR beta chain stems from a study of blood T cell repertoires in COVID-19. In the original workflow: Counts of nucleated cells, estimated from reference gene primer amplification, were obtained. Clones were read by immunoSEQ multiplex PCR, and TCRdb kept only the in-frame ones, dropping some. Clone size and V and J calls were adopted from that table, with D and trimming inferred from the DNA. The sample lists some 220,000 clones, 85% occurring once. The CDR3 runs 18 residues. Germline lookup yields CDR1 SGHRS and CDR2 YFSETQ. The J segment lost 2 bases and the V segment lost 5 bases, leaving 17 bases of the junction unmatched.

This receptor was taken from a woman aged 55-69 years with active or convalescent COVID-19. V usage is TRBV5-1 and J usage is TRBJ2-7; 9 positions match TRBD2. Sequencing was done on a sample of peripheral blood. This CDR3 reads CASRVNAGGPLGTYEQYF. CDR3 DNA: TGCGCCAGCAGAGTCAACGCGGGAGGGCCCCTTGGGACCTACGAGCAGTACTTC. Based on the CDR3 plus reference TRBV5-1 and TRBJ2-7, the full variable domain is KAGVTQTPRYLIKTRGQQVTLSCSPISGHRSVSWYQQTPGQGLQFLFEYFSETQRNKGNFPGRFSGRQFSNSRSEMNVSTLELGDSALYLCASRVNAGGPLGTYEQYFGPGTRLTVT.